The subject of this entry is one T cell receptor beta chain. No antigen is known for it. The V and J ends lost 4 bases and 3 bases respectively, with 13 bases between them. Germline V gene data show CDR1 as SGHAT and CDR2 as FQNNGV. This CDR3 region has 14 residues. In the PCR, 60 Vbeta and 13 Jbeta primers were used. The table came from immunoSEQ multiplex PCR; TCRdb's copy has only in-frame clones and leaves some out. Here the sample spans 100,000 to 120,000 clones, around 77% being singletons. This specimen comes from a study of cytomegalovirus exposure and HLA in healthy donors. Study results and caveats: In all likelihood, a cluster of highly shared sequence variants was a sequencing artifact. Being productive about 87% or about 30% of the time was typical of most TCR beta V segments in an earlier analysis. Immune exposure data for these donors was limited to CMV serostatus.

Sample: PBMCs. V and J are TRBV11-2 and TRBJ2-7, with D hard to call. This clonotype was sampled from a woman in her 30s in good health and CMV-seropositive. CDR3 loop: CASSSRLESYEQYF. The CDR3 nucleotides read TGTGCCAGCAGCTCAAGACTGGAGAGCTACGAGCAGTACTTC.